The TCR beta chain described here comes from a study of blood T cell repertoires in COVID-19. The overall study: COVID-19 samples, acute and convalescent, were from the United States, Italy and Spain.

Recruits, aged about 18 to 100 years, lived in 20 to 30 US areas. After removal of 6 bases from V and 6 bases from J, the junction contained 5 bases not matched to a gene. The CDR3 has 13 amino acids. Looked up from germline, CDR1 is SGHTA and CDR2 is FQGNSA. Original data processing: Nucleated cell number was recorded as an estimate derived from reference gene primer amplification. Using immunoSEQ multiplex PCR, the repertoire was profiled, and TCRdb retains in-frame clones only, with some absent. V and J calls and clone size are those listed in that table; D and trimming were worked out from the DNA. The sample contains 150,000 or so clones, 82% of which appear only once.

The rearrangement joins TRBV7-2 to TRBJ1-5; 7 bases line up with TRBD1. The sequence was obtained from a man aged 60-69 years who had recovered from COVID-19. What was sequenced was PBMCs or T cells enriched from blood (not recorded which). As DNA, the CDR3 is TGTGCCAGCAGTTTTGACAGGGCTCAGCCCCAGCATTTT. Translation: CASSFDRAQPQHF.